Listed here are 24 T cell receptor beta chains from one sample, sequenced in a study of T cell clusters in autoimmune cytopenias. One tube held mixed TRB-A and TRB-B primer pools for touch-down PCR. TCRdb reprocessed the multiplex PCR reads, with one entry per CDR3 protein and no DNA. The sample spans 7,000 or so distinct CDR3 sequences; the ten largest clones claim around 23%. TRB was amplified from about 270 ng of peripheral blood genomic DNA per sample. Sample: peripheral blood. These receptors originate from a human donor with an autoimmune cytopenia or autoimmune hepatitis (not recorded which).

The rearrangement links TRBV12-3 or TRBV12-4 to TRBJ2-2. CDR3 length: 12 residues. This CDR3 reads CASRGRSGELFF.

CDR3 region: CASSPTAGTAHTYEQYF. The rearrangement links TRBV27 to TRBJ2-7; TCRdb proposes TRBD1, but this gene call is untestable without DNA. In germline, CDR1 is MNHEY, CDR2 SMNVEV (reference sequence). The CDR3 has 17 residues.

This rearrangement joins TRBV29-1 to TRBJ2-4; TCRdb selects TRBD1, and the lack of DNA leaves this call unchecked. The CDR3 spans 14 residues. Germline V gives CDR1 SQVTM, CDR2 ANQGSEA. The CDR3 loop is CSVVTGALRNIQYF.

The chain has TRBV19 and TRBJ1-4. Germline V gene lookup returns CDR1 LNHDA and CDR2 SQIVND (reference sequence). This CDR3 is 13 amino acids long. This CDR3 is CASSIKVGEKLFF.

This clonotype registers medium-sized by frequency. This rearrangement joins TRBV30 to TRBJ1-1; TCRdb reports TRBD1, a call that lacks DNA to check it against. Germline values: CDR1 GTSNPN, CDR2 SVGIG (reference sequence). The CDR3 totals 14 residues. The CDR3 reads CAWSARGGNTEAFF.

J is TRBJ1-2 and V is TRBV6-5; TCRdb's D call of TRBD1 is untestable without DNA. There are 14 residues in the CDR3. Germline-derived CDR1 and CDR2 are MNHEY and SVGAGI. CDR3 amino acids: CASSYSGGRYGYTF.

This clonotype shows up as medium-sized by frequency. This sequence joins TRBV28 and TRBJ1-6; TCRdb indicates TRBD1, and absent DNA this call remains unverified. This CDR3 is 14 amino acids long. Germline-derived CDR1 and CDR2 are MDHEN and SYDVKM. CDR3 sequence: CASRPDRGSSPLHF.

The CDR3 protein is CAWSGPSGFRYNEQFF. V is TRBV30 and J is TRBJ2-1; with no DNA, the TCRdb D assignment of TRBD2 cannot be verified. CDR3 length: 16 residues. From germline, CDR1 is GTSNPN and CDR2 SVGIG (reference sequence).

The chain uses TRBV5-4 and TRBJ2-1; TCRdb proposes TRBD1, but this gene call is untestable without DNA. The germline CDR1 and CDR2 sequences are SGHNT and YYREEE (reference sequence). The CDR3 runs 15 residues. The CDR3 is CASRWDTSSYNEQFF. Drawing the rest from reference TRBV5-4 and TRBJ2-1, the complete variable domain is ETGVTQSPTHLIKTRGQQVTLRCSSQSGHNTVSWYQQALGQGPQFIFQYYREEENGRGNFPPRFSGLQFPNYSSELNVNALELDDSALYLCASRWDTSSYNEQFFGPGTRLTVL.

This clonotype is classed as medium-sized by frequency. The CDR3 loop is CASSRYRGGVETQYF. The chain joins TRBV6-5 to TRBJ2-5; without DNA, the TCRdb call of TRBD1 cannot be checked. CDR3 length: 15 amino acids. Per germline, CDR1 MNHEY and CDR2 SVGAGI.

The chain carries TRBV5-1 and TRBJ2-1. The CDR3 sequence is 17 residues long. The germline gives CDR1 SGHRS, CDR2 YFSETQ. CDR3 protein: CASSFWPSGESYNEQFF.

The genes are TRBV27 and TRBJ2-7; the TCRdb D gene call, TRBD2, has no DNA to confirm it. CDR1 and CDR2 (germline): MNHEY, SMNVEV (reference sequence). CDR3 length: 13 amino acids. CDR3 region: CASSFGTYYEQYF.

This chain links TRBV12-3 or TRBV12-4 with TRBJ1-1. CDR3 length equals 13 residues. CDR3 sequence: CASSYEVGPEAFF.

Its frequency marks this clonotype as medium-sized. The chain has TRBV5-6 and TRBJ2-5. This CDR3 has 11 amino acids. Germline V gives CDR1 SGHDT, CDR2 YYEEEE. Here the CDR3 reads CASSLRETQYF.

Frequency places this clonotype as medium-sized. This sequence joins TRBV27 and TRBJ2-1; TCRdb picks TRBD1, but there is no DNA to check that call. The CDR3 spans 16 residues. Germline V gene lookup returns CDR1 MNHEY and CDR2 SMNVEV (reference sequence). CDR3 in amino acids: CASSPRGQLSYNEQFF.

CDR3 amino acids: CASSLGGQGFYEQYF. This chain links TRBV5-1 with TRBJ2-7; the TCRdb D gene call, TRBD1, has no DNA to confirm it. The germline V gene has CDR1 SGHRS and CDR2 YFSETQ. The CDR3 covers 15 residues.

This clonotype counts as medium-sized by frequency. The V gene is TRBV5-6, the J gene TRBJ2-2; without DNA, the TCRdb call of TRBD2 cannot be checked. From germline, CDR1 is SGHDT and CDR2 YYEEEE. The CDR3 spans 22 residues. The CDR3 is CASSYFTGLAGGSPSNTGELFF.

This CDR3 is CASSTVTGVETQYF. J is TRBJ2-5 and V is TRBV19; TCRdb's D call, TRBD1, is unchecked because there is no DNA. The CDR3 is made up of 14 amino acids. Germline V gene data show CDR1 as LNHDA and CDR2 as SQIVND (reference sequence).

This chain joins TRBV5-5 and TRBJ2-5; the D call from TCRdb, TRBD1, cannot be confirmed without DNA. Germline V gene lookup returns CDR1 SGHKS and CDR2 YYEKEE (reference sequence). This CDR3 is built from 15 residues. The CDR3 sequence is CASSLRRGAGETQYF.

Considering frequency, this clonotype is medium-sized. CDR3 amino acids: CASNRLGLWTEAFF. The V call is TRBV19, the J call TRBJ1-1. The germline V gene encodes CDR1 LNHDA and CDR2 SQIVND (reference sequence). The CDR3 sequence is 14 residues long.

The genes are TRBV18 and TRBJ2-3. The CDR3 is 13 amino acids. CDR1 is KGHSH, CDR2 LQKENI, per germline. CDR3 region: CASSPPGRDTQYF. Based on the CDR3 plus reference TRBV18 and TRBJ2-3, the full variable domain is NAGVMQNPRHLVRRRGQEARLRCSPMKGHSHVYWYRQLPEEGLKFMVYLQKENIIDESGMPKERFSAEFPKEGPSILRIQQVVRGDSAAYFCASSPPGRDTQYFGPGTRLTVL.

The rearrangement uses TRBV5-4 and TRBJ2-3; TCRdb gives TRBD2 as the D gene, but with no DNA this cannot be confirmed. The germline V gene has CDR1 SGHNT and CDR2 YYREEE (reference sequence). The CDR3 runs to 16 residues. CDR3 in amino acids: CASSFRSGGATDTQYF.

This chain joins TRBV5-5 and TRBJ2-7; TCRdb calls TRBD1, which cannot be checked without DNA. The CDR3 runs to 17 residues. Germline V gene lookup returns CDR1 SGHKS and CDR2 YYEKEE (reference sequence). CDR3 region: CASSPYPSMNLGDEQYF.

The genes are TRBV27 and TRBJ2-1; checking the TCRdb D call of TRBD2 is not possible without DNA. From germline, CDR1 is MNHEY and CDR2 SMNVEV (reference sequence). The length of the CDR3 is 16 residues. The CDR3: CASSFKTSGAYNEQFF.